This TCR beta chain was sequenced during a study of shared clonotypes between healthy human individuals. Study summary: Per donor, CD8 memory used one plate, CD8 naive used two, CD4 memory used three and CD4 naive used three. Study conclusions and caveats: Naive subsets, compared against memory subsets, generally had larger estimated richness values.

A note on this clone: Antigen: not known.

Negatively enriched CD4+ T cells were divided by CD45RA into naive and memory. V was trimmed by 6 bases and J by 8 bases, leaving 16 bases between them. The germline V gene encodes CDR1 LNHDA and CDR2 SQIVND (reference sequence). CDR3 length equals 14 residues. When replicate PCRs were run on sorted subsets, they used 200 ng DNA, about 31,000 T cell genomes. This table comes from immunoSEQ multiplex PCR, and its TCRdb copy is limited to in-frame clones, with some not included. This table holds roughly 1.4 million clones, approximately 98.5% found once. The gene calls are TRBV19 and TRBJ1-4; D remains ambiguous. Specimen: naive CD4+ T cells sorted from blood. Specified subset: CD45RA+ positively selected. The clonotype comes from a man younger than 40 in good health. The CDR3 is CASSPTLLAEKLFF. The CDR3 region has the DNA TGTGCCAGTAGCCCAACACTTCTGGCCGAAAAACTGTTTTTT.